One T cell receptor beta chain is described in this entry. The CDR3 loop spans 15 amino acids. The germline CDR1 and CDR2 sequences are SGDLS and YYNGEE. After removal of 0 bases from V and 8 bases from J, the junction contained 7 bases not matched to a gene. The data were taken from a study of shared T cell receptors in the human thymus. Method: immunoSEQ multiplex PCR; TCRdb's copy keeps in-frame clones and lacks some. The sample carries roughly 410,000 clones, 95% recorded once. This chain links TRBV9 with TRBJ2-1, with 8 bases fitting TRBD1. Sequencing input: thymocytes. This clonotype was sampled from a human donor. CDR3: CASSVESGGIDEQFF. CDR3 DNA sequence: TGTGCCAGCAGCGTAGAATCAGGGGGCATCGATGAGCAGTTCTTC.